Listed here are 30 T cell receptor beta chains from one sample, sequenced in a study of blood T cell repertoires in COVID-19. TCRdb's table, derived via immunoSEQ multiplex PCR, lists solely in-frame clones and lacks some. In the table there are around 130,000 clones, approximately 84% of which are singletons. The sequencing input was peripheral blood. The receptors here all came from a man in his sixties with acute or convalescent COVID-19.

This clone was found once. The rearrangement uses TRBV3-1 (or the pseudogene TRBV3-2) and TRBJ1-1, with D uncertain. Trimming took off 3 bases at V and 3 bases at J, with 8 bases between the two ends. The germline CDR1 and CDR2 sequences are LGHDT and YNNKEL (reference sequence). The CDR3 totals 13 residues. CDR3 DNA sequence: TGTGCCAGCAGCCAGCAGGAGGACACTGAAGCTTTCTTT. Translating it yields CASSQQEDTEAFF.

The chain links TRBV20-1 to TRBJ2-7, with 9 bases aligning to TRBD1. The germline gives CDR1 DFQATT, CDR2 SNEGSKA (reference sequence). The CDR3 runs 15 residues. The V and J ends lost 3 bases and 1 base, in that order; junction bases with no gene match: 7. The CDR3: CSASSAGQGSYEQYF. The CDR3 DNA sequence: TGCAGTGCTAGTTCGGCGGGACAGGGTTCCTACGAGCAGTACTTC.

This sequence joins TRBV7-3 and TRBJ2-3; no firm D call. V was trimmed by 2 bases and J by 0 bases, leaving 6 bases between them. Germline loops: CDR1 SGHTA, CDR2 FQGTGA. The length of the CDR3 is 14 residues. The CDR3 here is CASSLGPSTDTQYF. The CDR3, as DNA: TGTGCCAGCAGCTTAGGCCCTAGCACAGATACGCAGTATTTT.

This clone occurred a few times. This chain links TRBV19 with TRBJ2-3, with D possibly being TRBD1 (5 bases). This CDR3 region has 14 residues. CDR1 is LNHDA and CDR2 is SQIVND in the germline V gene (reference sequence). The V end lost 6 bases, the J end lost 6 bases, and 16 bases lay between the germline ends. CDR3 nucleotides: TGTGCCAGTAGCGAGACAGATATTCGGGATACGCAGTATTTT. This sequence encodes CASSETDIRDTQYF.

The chain links TRBV29-1 to TRBJ1-2; D is undetermined. Germline V gene data show CDR1 as SQVTM and CDR2 as ANQGSEA. The CDR3 has 11 residues. Trimming took 7 bases from V and 3 from J, leaving 9 bases between them. Here the CDR3 reads CSGWTDYGYTF. As DNA, the CDR3 is TGCAGCGGATGGACTGACTATGGCTACACCTTC.

The V call is TRBV19, the J call TRBJ1-6; D is possibly TRBD1 (6 bases). CDR1 and CDR2 (germline): LNHDA, SQIVND (reference sequence). The V end was cut by 3 bases, the J end by 8 bases, with 14 bases between. The CDR3 runs to 15 residues. In nucleotides, the CDR3 is TGTGCCAGTAGTATCCCGGGGGGCGCGGATTCACCCCTCCACTTT. It yields the protein CASSIPGGADSPLHF.

The rearrangement uses TRBV5-4 and TRBJ1-6; 11 positions match TRBD1. From germline, CDR1 is SGHNT and CDR2 YYREEE (reference sequence). This CDR3 contains 16 residues. Unmatched junction bases numbered 7, after V lost 2 bases and J lost 9 bases. CDR3 amino acids: CASSFRTGGASSPLHF. Here the CDR3 DNA reads TGTGCCAGCAGCTTCCGGACAGGGGGCGCAAGTTCACCCCTCCACTTT.

The sample holds a few counts of this clone. CDR3 amino acids: CASSESFGTSGNTIYF. CDR3 DNA: TGCGCCAGCAGTGAGTCGTTCGGGACTTCTGGAAACACCATATATTTT. This chain links TRBV10-1 with TRBJ1-3, with a tentative D call TRBD1 (5 bases). Trimming removed 0 bases from V and 1 base from J, with 10 bases in between. Germline V gives CDR1 WNHNN, CDR2 SYGVQD (reference sequence). CDR3 length: 16 residues.

This clone was detected once. V and J are TRBV7-6 and TRBJ2-5, with TRBD2 matching 9 bases. Looked up from germline, CDR1 is SGHVS and CDR2 is FNYEAQ. The CDR3 runs 15 residues. Trimming removed 5 bases from V and 1 base from J; junction bases left unmatched: 5. This CDR3 reads CASSQTSGPQETQYF. DNA of the CDR3: TGTGCCAGCAGCCAGACTAGCGGCCCCCAAGAGACCCAGTACTTC.

The genes are TRBV19 and TRBJ2-7; 8 bases agree with TRBD1. The CDR3 has 15 residues. The V and J ends lost 5 bases and 6 bases, in that order; junction bases with no gene match: 12. The germline CDR1 and CDR2 sequences are LNHDA and SQIVND (reference sequence). CDR3 coding DNA: TGTGCCAGTAGTTCCCGGACAGGGAAGTATGGCGAGCAGTACTTC. Protein sequence: CASSSRTGKYGEQYF.

This clone was seen just once. The chain employs TRBV23-1 and TRBJ2-1; TRBD1 matches 8 bases. TRBV23-1 is an ORF for which the function is uncertain. This CDR3 comprises 17 residues. After removal of 4 bases from V and 2 bases from J, the junction contained 10 bases not matched to a gene. CDR3 sequence reads: CASSRPEQGGPYNEQFF. DNA for the CDR3: TGCGCCAGCAGTCGCCCGGAACAGGGGGGTCCCTACAATGAGCAGTTCTTC.

J is TRBJ2-1 and V is TRBV5-1; a possible D gene is TRBD1 (6 bases). V dropped 0 bases and J dropped 8 bases, with 12 bases sitting between them. The CDR3 runs 14 residues. Germline-derived CDR1 and CDR2 are SGHRS and YFSETQ. The CDR3, as DNA: TGCGCCAGCAGCTTGGGCGTGGGGGCGCATGAGCAGTTCTTC. Amino acid sequence: CASSLGVGAHEQFF.

V and J are TRBV11-2 and TRBJ1-6, with 7 nucleotides matching TRBD1. The CDR3 spans 16 residues. Looked up from germline, CDR1 is SGHAT and CDR2 is FQNNGV. The junction had 2 bases not matched to a gene; V was cut back by 2 bases and J by 1 base. CDR3 protein: CASSLTGESYNSPLHF. DNA of the CDR3: TGTGCCAGCAGCTTAACAGGGGAGTCCTATAATTCACCCCTCCACTTT.

This sequence joins TRBV5-4 and TRBJ1-4, with D maybe TRBD1 (6 bases). Germline CDR1 reads SGHNT; CDR2 reads YYREEE (reference sequence). With 3 bases removed from V and 8 bases from J, the gap between germline ends came to 17 bases. This CDR3 spans 15 amino acids. The chain's CDR3 is CASSSGTTGGEKLFF. As DNA, the CDR3 is TGTGCCAGCAGCTCCGGGACAACGGGTGGGGAAAAACTGTTTTTT.

The gene calls are TRBV7-3 and TRBJ2-1, with D possibly TRBD2 on 6 matching bases. Germline loops: CDR1 SGHTA, CDR2 FQGTGA. This CDR3 is 12 amino acids long. Trimming took off 5 bases at V and 9 bases at J, with 11 bases between the two ends. The CDR3 nucleotides are TGTGCCAGCAGCGCCGAGGGACTTGAGCAGTTCTTC. Its translation: CASSAEGLEQFF.

This clone is a singleton in its sample. The chain combines TRBV5-1 with TRBJ2-3; the match to TRBD2 covers 9 bases. V lost 4 bases to trimming and J lost 3 bases; unmatched junction nucleotides: 6. The germline V gene has CDR1 SGHRS and CDR2 YFSETQ. There are 15 residues in the CDR3. The CDR3: CASSPWRGGTDTQYF. The CDR3 DNA reads TGCGCCAGCAGCCCTTGGCGGGGGGGAACAGATACGCAGTATTTT.

The rearrangement links TRBV10-2 to TRBJ2-2; 9 bases are shared with TRBD1. This CDR3 has 16 residues. Germline trimming cut 0 bases from V and 1 base from J; bases unmatched to any gene: 0. Per the germline V gene, CDR1 is WSHSY and CDR2 is SAAADI. In DNA form, the CDR3 reads TGCGCCAGCAGTGAGTCGACAGGGGGGAACACCGGGGAGCTGTTTTTT. Amino acids: CASSESTGGNTGELFF.

The CDR3 bases are TGTGCCAGCAGTCGCTCGGGACAGGGGGCCAGGGGCTACACCTTC. Protein product: CASSRSGQGARGYTF. The chain employs TRBV6-5 and TRBJ1-2, with 12 bases matching TRBD1. V lost 5 bases, J lost 8 bases, and 9 bases stayed unmatched. This CDR3 is built from 15 residues. In germline, CDR1 is MNHEY, CDR2 SVGAGI.

This sequence joins TRBV2 and TRBJ1-2; 9 positions match TRBD1. CDR1 SNHLY and CDR2 FYNNEI come from the germline V gene. The CDR3 has 15 residues. The V segment lost 5 bases and the J segment 5 bases; nucleotides outside the gene matches: 9. For the CDR3, the DNA is TGTGCCAGCAGTTTTGGGACAGGGATAGAATATGGCTACACCTTC. It codes for CASSFGTGIEYGYTF.

This clone has only one observation. The chain links TRBV7-2 to TRBJ2-3, with 10 bases matching TRBD2. This CDR3 region has 17 residues. Germline assignment: CDR1 SGHTA and CDR2 FQGNSA. J gave up 4 bases and V 3 bases, and 10 bases lay outside the gene matches. The CDR3 nucleotides are TGTGCCAGCAGCTTCCGGACTAGCGGAATCCTCCCAGATACGCAGTATTTT. It specifies CASSFRTSGILPDTQYF.

The chain joins TRBV18 to TRBJ1-1, with D possibly matching TRBD1 (5 bases). The CDR3 contains 15 residues. V gave up 2 bases and J gave up 1 base, with 11 bases separating them. Germline-derived CDR1 and CDR2 are KGHSH and LQKENI. CDR3 sequence (DNA): TGTGCCAGCTCACCAGTTGAAGGGGAGAACACTGAAGCTTTCTTT. As protein: CASSPVEGENTEAFF. Supplemented by reference TRBV18 and TRBJ1-1, the full variable domain reads NAGVMQNPRHLVRRRGQEARLRCSPMKGHSHVYWYRQLPEEGLKFMVYLQKENIIDESGMPKERFSAEFPKEGPSILRIQQVVRGDSAAYFCASSPVEGENTEAFFGQGTRLTVV.

The chain combines TRBV19 with TRBJ1-1; D is possibly TRBD1 (6 bases). Germline CDR1 and CDR2: LNHDA and SQIVND (reference sequence). The V gene lost 6 bases and the J gene lost 5 bases, with 13 bases spanning the gap. There are 13 residues in the CDR3. The DNA for the CDR3 is TGTGCCAGTAGCCCAGGGACAAGGACTGAAGCTTTCTTT. This translates into CASSPGTRTEAFF. Using reference TRBV19 and TRBJ1-1 for the parts outside the CDR3, the full variable domain is DGGITQSPKYLFRKEGQNVTLSCEQNLNHDAMYWYRQDPGQGLRLIYYSQIVNDFQKGDIAEGYSVSREKKESFPLTVTSAQKNPTAFYLCASSPGTRTEAFFGQGTRLTVV.

By share of the sample, this clone is medium-sized. V usage is TRBV5-8 and J usage is TRBJ2-2; a possible D gene is TRBD2 (5 bases). The germline gives CDR1 SGHTS, CDR2 YDEGEE. V was cut by 4 bases and J by 5 bases, with 18 bases left in between. The CDR3 length is 16 residues. CDR3 loop: CASSPDSKLGTGELFF. CDR3 nucleotides: TGTGCCAGCAGCCCGGACTCTAAATTGGGGACCGGGGAGCTGTTTTTT.

This clone was seen repeatedly, ten times or more. The gene calls are TRBV19 and TRBJ1-5; D remains ambiguous. Per germline, CDR1 LNHDA and CDR2 SQIVND (reference sequence). V lost 5 bases, J lost 11 bases, and 28 bases lay in between. CDR3 length: 17 amino acids. The CDR3, as DNA: TGTGCCAGTAGTTCTTACACTCCCGGGCACCGCGACGGGGCCCAGCATTTT. It codes for CASSSYTPGHRDGAQHF.

The J gene is TRBJ2-5, the V gene TRBV6-2 or TRBV6-3; D may be TRBD2 (6 bases). This CDR3 is 15 amino acids long. CDR1 and CDR2 (germline): MNHEY, SVGEGT. V lost 4 bases and J 2 bases, leaving 14 bases between the germline ends. The DNA for the CDR3 is TGTGCCAGCAGTTGGGGTGGGGGGTTACAAGAGACCCAGTACTTC. Translation: CASSWGGGLQETQYF.

The J gene is TRBJ2-7, the V gene TRBV18, with a weak D call TRBD1 (6 bases). Germline-derived CDR1 and CDR2 are KGHSH and LQKENI. Trimming pared 2 bases from V and 0 bases from J, leaving 8 bases between. The CDR3 runs 14 residues. CDR3 sequence (DNA): TGTGCCAGCTCACCAAGGGACACCTCCTACGAGCAGTACTTC. Amino acid sequence: CASSPRDTSYEQYF. Full variable domain (outside the CDR3, taken from reference TRBV18 and TRBJ2-7): NAGVMQNPRHLVRRRGQEARLRCSPMKGHSHVYWYRQLPEEGLKFMVYLQKENIIDESGMPKERFSAEFPKEGPSILRIQQVVRGDSAAYFCASSPRDTSYEQYFGPGTRLTVT.

The chain recombines TRBV5-4 with TRBJ1-4; 9 bases fit TRBD1. Germline trimming cut 0 bases from V and 4 bases from J; bases unmatched to any gene: 4. The CDR3 spans 16 residues. Germline values: CDR1 SGHNT, CDR2 YYREEE (reference sequence). The CDR3 region is CASSLDPGQGNEKLFF. The CDR3 coding sequence is TGTGCCAGCAGCTTGGATCCGGGACAGGGTAATGAAAAACTGTTTTTT.

The chain carries TRBV18 and TRBJ2-7; no definite D call. With 2 bases removed from V and 0 bases from J, the gap between germline ends came to 11 bases. CDR3 length: 15 amino acids. The V gene's germline CDR1 is KGHSH and CDR2 LQKENI. In DNA, the CDR3 is TGTGCCAGCTCACCATTATCACAGAGCTCCTACGAGCAGTACTTC. It yields the protein CASSPLSQSSYEQYF.

This clone was observed once. The chain has TRBV6-5 and TRBJ1-2, with D maybe TRBD1 (5 bases). This CDR3 region has 15 residues. Germline-derived CDR1 and CDR2 are MNHEY and SVGAGI. The germline V and J ends were trimmed by 10 bases and 0 bases, with 18 bases remaining between them. CDR3 in DNA: TGTGCCACCGTAGACAGAGCCCGTACTAACTATGGCTACACCTTC. Translated: CATVDRARTNYGYTF.

This clone has just one count. V is TRBV6-1 and J is TRBJ2-7, with 8 bases lining up with TRBD1. Germline CDR1 MNHNS, CDR2 SASEGT. Unmatched junction bases numbered 4, after V lost 1 base and J lost 5 bases. CDR3 size: 14 residues. The CDR3 is CASSEDQGAHEQYF. CDR3 DNA sequence: TGTGCCAGCAGTGAAGACCAGGGGGCCCACGAGCAGTACTTC.